This T cell receptor beta chain was obtained from a study of OX40 agonist ivuxolimab in advanced cancers. With autoimmune disease history or systemic immunosuppression, patients were excluded. Baseline, cycle 4 day 1, and cycle 7 day 1 were the blood sampling points. Notes on this clone: Its specificity is not known.

Generated by immunoSEQ multiplex PCR, the TCRdb table keeps only in-frame clones and is missing some. The profile shows nearly 95,000 clones, 94% of them singletons. Germline V gene lookup returns CDR1 MGHRA and CDR2 YSYEKL. The CDR3 covers 14 residues. V shed 1 base and J shed 5 bases, with 11 bases lying between them. Broader study findings: Both CD4+ and CD8+ T cell populations in blood had undergone clonal expansion by week 6 at 0.1 to 3.0 mg/kg.

The rearrangement links TRBV4-1 to TRBJ1-1; a weak D match, TRBD1 (6 bases). The starting material was CD4+ or CD8+ T cells sorted from blood, obtained in a trial of the OX40 agonist ivuxolimab. The sequence derives from an adult with an advanced solid tumor such as melanoma, head and neck, liver or kidney cancer. The CDR3: CASSQAQGWTEAFF. In DNA form, the CDR3 reads TGCGCCAGCAGCCAAGCACAGGGTTGGACTGAAGCTTTCTTT.